Here is one T cell receptor (beta chain) with its context. Germline loops: CDR1 LNHNV, CDR2 YYDKDF (reference sequence). This CDR3 spans 16 amino acids. The V segment lost 1 base and the J segment 4 bases; nucleotides outside the gene matches: 8. These data belong to a study of blood T cells in healthy people across ages. The sample, about 9.7 milliliters of peripheral blood, was drawn from each donor. A J-beta primer mix and a sample-barcoded 5' primer were used in a second PCR of about 6 to 12 cycles. TCRdb redid the calling of the 5' RACE reads with MiXCR, one entry per CDR3 protein. Seen here are 800,000 to 950,000 distinct CDR3 sequences, 29% observed once, and the top ten hold about a tenth. These data also featured in a second study, about T cells of mothers and their children.

The chain couples TRBV15 to TRBJ1-1; 8 bases line up with TRBD1. The sequence derives from a middle-aged woman in good health. Sequencing input: blood. The CDR3 protein is CATSRALQGEGTEAFF. CDR3 in DNA: TGTGCCACCAGCAGAGCGCTACAGGGGGAGGGCACTGAAGCTTTCTTT.